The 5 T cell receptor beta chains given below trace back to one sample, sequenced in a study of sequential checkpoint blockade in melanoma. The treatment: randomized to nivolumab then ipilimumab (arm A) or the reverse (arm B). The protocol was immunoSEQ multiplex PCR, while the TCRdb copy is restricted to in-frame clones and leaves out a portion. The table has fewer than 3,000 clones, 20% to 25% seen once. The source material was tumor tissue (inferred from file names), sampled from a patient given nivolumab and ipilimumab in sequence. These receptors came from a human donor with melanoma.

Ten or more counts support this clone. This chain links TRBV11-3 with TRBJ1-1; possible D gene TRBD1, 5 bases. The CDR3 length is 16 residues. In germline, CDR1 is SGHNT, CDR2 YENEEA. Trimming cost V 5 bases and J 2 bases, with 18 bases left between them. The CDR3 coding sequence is TGTGCCAGCAGCCCTTCAGGGTGGACGGGTAACACTGAAGCTTTCTTT. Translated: CASSPSGWTGNTEAFF.

The CDR3 spells CASSIAGHELYEQYF. CDR3 DNA sequence: TGTGCCAGCAGTATAGCGGGCCACGAACTTTACGAGCAGTACTTC. The chain has TRBV28 and TRBJ2-7, with TRBD2 identical over 7 bases. The ends lost 5 bases at V and 4 bases at J; junction bases unmatched: 11. The CDR3 sequence is 15 residues long. CDR1 is MDHEN and CDR2 is SYDVKM in the germline V gene.

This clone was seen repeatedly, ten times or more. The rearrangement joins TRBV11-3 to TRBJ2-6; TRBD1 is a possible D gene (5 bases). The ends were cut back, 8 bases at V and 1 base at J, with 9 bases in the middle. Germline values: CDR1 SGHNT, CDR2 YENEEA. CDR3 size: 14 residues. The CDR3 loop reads CASQGPSGANVLTF. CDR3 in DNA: TGTGCCAGCCAGGGCCCTTCTGGGGCCAACGTCCTGACTTTC.

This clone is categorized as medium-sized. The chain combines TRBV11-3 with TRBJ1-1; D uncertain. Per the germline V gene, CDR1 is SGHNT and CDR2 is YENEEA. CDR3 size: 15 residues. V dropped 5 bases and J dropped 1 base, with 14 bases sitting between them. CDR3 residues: CASSPVPGQNTEAFF. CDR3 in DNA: TGTGCCAGCAGCCCAGTCCCAGGCCAGAACACTGAAGCTTTCTTT.

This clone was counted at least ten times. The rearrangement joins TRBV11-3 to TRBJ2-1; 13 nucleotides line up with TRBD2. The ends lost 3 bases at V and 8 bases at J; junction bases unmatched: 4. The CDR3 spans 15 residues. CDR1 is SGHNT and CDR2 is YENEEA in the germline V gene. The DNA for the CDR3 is TGTGCCAGCAGCTTCCGGACTAGCGGGAGCGATGAGCAGTTCTTC. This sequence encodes CASSFRTSGSDEQFF.